The rows below give T cell receptor beta chains drawn from one sample of a study of T cell responses to AZD1222 COVID-19 vaccine. Sequencing used immunoSEQ multiplex PCR; TCRdb keeps in-frame clones, though not all of them. The sample carries approximately 150,000 clones, approximately 90% recorded once. This sample comprised peripheral blood, obtained 28 days after the second AZD1222 dose. These receptor sequences come from an adult who received the AZD1222 COVID-19 vaccine. Each CDR3 is given with its conserved first and last residue. Clone size appears in some rows only: once, few, many, or a class for an expanded clone.

size: NA; V: TRBV13; CDR3: CASSRRGDTQYF
size: NA; V: TRBV7-9; CDR3: CASSFVRGNSPLHF
size: NA; V: TRBV12-5; CDR3: CASGTRASSYNSPLHF
size: NA; V: TRBV12-3/TRBV12-4; CDR3: CASSQEPYEQYF
size: NA; V: TRBV11-2; CDR3: CASSLETTGSSSPLHF
size: NA; V: TRBV19; CDR3: CASSISGTAGSNYGYTF
size: NA; V: TRBV18; CDR3: CASSRATGLSTEAFF
size: NA; V: TRBV4-1; CDR3: CASSQAASGGPYEQYF
size: once; V: TRBV4-2; CDR3: CASTGPAFNEKLFF
size: NA; V: TRBV6-1; CDR3: CASSEVRTSVYF
size: once; V: TRBV2; CDR3: CASSGSGAWYTEAFF
size: NA; V: TRBV19; CDR3: CASSIGQTSNQPQHF
size: NA; V: TRBV7-9; CDR3: CASSFGTGNEQFF
size: NA; V: TRBV4-2; CDR3: CASSQGRGMSYNSPLHF
size: NA; V: TRBV10-3; CDR3: CAISEGSGETQYF
size: once; V: TRBV2; CDR3: CASSHPAGGPGDTQYF
size: once; V: TRBV6-6; CDR3: CASDSLRASNQPQHF
size: NA; V: TRBV4-3; CDR3: CASSQEGQGAYEQYF
size: NA; V: TRBV7-9; CDR3: CASSLSARRGSRGETQYF
size: NA; V: TRBV4-1; CDR3: CASSQRQLNNSPLHF
size: NA; V: TRBV11-2; CDR3: CASSLGGLSYEQYF
size: NA; V: TRBV7-8; CDR3: CASSGPGLGNEQFF
size: NA; V: TRBV3-1/TRBV3-2; CDR3: CASSQYSSGGPGNEQFF
size: NA; V: TRBV5-1; CDR3: CASSRDSLYGYTF
size: NA; V: TRBV18; CDR3: CASSKGVGALSLHGYTF
size: NA; V: TRBV27; CDR3: CASSFANSYEQYF
size: NA; V: TRBV9; CDR3: CASTRQGMNYGYTF
size: NA; V: TRBV4-1; CDR3: CASSQDSSARSYEQYF
size: NA; V: TRBV5-1; CDR3: CASSFGPSGGMSEQYF
size: NA; V: TRBV3-1/TRBV3-2; CDR3: CASSYGQGFGNTIYF
size: few; V: TRBV6-1; CDR3: CASSEAFGDHNEQFF
size: NA; V: TRBV6-1; CDR3: CASSEGAPSGNTIYF
size: NA; V: TRBV12-5; CDR3: CASGLADSSGQPQHF
size: NA; V: TRBV30; CDR3: CAWKQDSSGNTIYF
size: NA; V: TRBV6-5; CDR3: CASSYRTGAGQPQHF
size: NA; V: TRBV5-4; CDR3: CAISRGGLSYNEQFF
size: NA; V: TRBV12-3/TRBV12-4; CDR3: CASSLRVSGELFF
size: NA; V: TRBV21-1; CDR3: CASSKGVPRATSRGTQYF
size: NA; V: TRBV2; CDR3: CASTRGRSTEAFF
size: NA; V: TRBV6-1; CDR3: CASTQQALSGNTIYF
size: NA; V: TRBV20-1; CDR3: CSASAQSYTNSPLHF
size: NA; V: TRBV5-6; CDR3: CASSWRASRAANTEAFF
size: NA; V: TRBV16; CDR3: CASSFTGIGNQPQHF
size: once; V: TRBV4-1; CDR3: CASSQDRDSGETQYF
size: NA; V: TRBV27; CDR3: CASSLSSGANVLTF
size: NA; V: TRBV7-2; CDR3: CASSHRATNEKLFF
size: once; V: TRBV19; CDR3: CASSLAGDTYGYTF
size: NA; V: TRBV6-1; CDR3: CASSGGTGFFSSLNQPQHF
size: NA; V: TRBV12-3/TRBV12-4; CDR3: CASTPGFTDTQYF
size: NA; V: TRBV30; CDR3: CAWSGGQGGNQPQHF
size: NA; V: TRBV6-5; CDR3: CASSYSTSGNIQYF
size: NA; V: TRBV4-3; CDR3: CASSQEGTGGDGELFF